The 26 T cell receptor beta chains listed next were all sequenced from one sample in a study of T cell responses to AZD1222 COVID-19 vaccine. Profiled with immunoSEQ multiplex PCR; TCRdb holds only in-frame clones, not every one. This table has around 91,000 clones, about 88% appearing once. The sample consisted of peripheral blood, taken on day 0 of AZD1222 vaccination. The receptors here all came from an adult in good health.

This chain connects TRBV6-2 or TRBV6-3 to TRBJ1-5; D is ambiguous. Germline V gene data show CDR1 as MNHEY and CDR2 as SVGEGT. V was shortened by 5 bases and J by 6 bases, with 11 bases between the two germline ends. CDR3 size: 13 residues. The CDR3, as DNA: TGTGCCAGCAGTCAGCTATCGATTCAGCCCCAGCATTTT. Translating it yields CASSQLSIQPQHF.

This chain uses TRBV7-3 with TRBJ1-6, with D possibly being TRBD1 (5 bases). CDR1 and CDR2 (germline): SGHTA, FQGTGA. V shed 2 bases and J shed 4 bases, with 9 bases lying between them. CDR3 size: 15 residues. CDR3 nucleotide sequence: TGTGCCAGCAGCTTAGGGGCGGCATATAATTCACCCCTCCACTTT. Translating it yields CASSLGAAYNSPLHF.

This rearrangement joins TRBV5-1 to TRBJ2-3; D not certain. Germline V CDR1 and CDR2: SGHRS, YFSETQ. The CDR3 has 14 residues. V was pared by 0 bases and J by 0 bases, with 5 bases between. In DNA, the CDR3 is TGCGCCAGCAGCTTGGAACTGAGCACAGATACGCAGTATTTT. Translation: CASSLELSTDTQYF.

This chain connects TRBV4-3 to TRBJ1-5; the D gene is possibly TRBD1 (5 bases). Per germline, CDR1 LGHNA and CDR2 YSLEER. CDR3 length: 15 residues. Trimming left V 0 bases short and J 7 bases short, with 13 bases between. The CDR3 DNA reads as TGCGCCAGCAGCCAAGATCGAGGCAGGGACCAGCCCCAGCATTTT. Its translation: CASSQDRGRDQPQHF.

This chain links TRBV19 with TRBJ1-2; TRBD1 matches 7 bases. The CDR3 runs to 16 residues. Germline V lookup: CDR1 LNHDA, CDR2 SQIVND (reference sequence). V lost 8 bases, J lost 0 bases, and 12 bases stayed unmatched. CDR3 in amino acids: CASSRQGGRTNYGYTF. The CDR3 nucleotides are TGTGCCAGTTCCAGACAGGGAGGGAGGACTAACTATGGCTACACCTTC.

CDR3 DNA: TGTGCCAGCAGCCCTAGATCTAGCGGGAGTTCAGATACGCAGTATTTT. Translation: CASSPRSSGSSDTQYF. This chain uses TRBV7-2 with TRBJ2-3; 10 bases are shared with TRBD2. The CDR3 totals 16 residues. V dropped 5 bases and J dropped 4; count of bases not matched to a gene: 9. Germline CDR1 is SGHTA and CDR2 is FQGNSA. Filled out from reference TRBV7-2 and TRBJ2-3, the complete variable domain reads GAGVSQSPSNKVTEKGKDVELRCDPISGHTALYWYRQSLGQGLEFLIYFQGNSAPDKSGLPSDRFSAERTGGSVSTLTIQRTQQEDSAVYLCASSPRSSGSSDTQYFGPGTRLTVL.

This clone has only one observation. The chain links TRBV5-1 to TRBJ2-4; the match to TRBD1 covers 7 bases. The germline V gene has CDR1 SGHRS and CDR2 YFSETQ. The CDR3 totals 15 residues. After removal of 1 base from V and 3 bases from J, the junction contained 4 bases not matched to a gene. Here the CDR3 reads CASSLSSGGKNIQYF. The CDR3 DNA reads TGCGCCAGCAGCTTGAGTTCAGGGGGCAAAAACATTCAGTACTTC.

CDR3 amino acids: CATSDRAHEQFF. The DNA of the CDR3 is TGTGCCACCAGCGACAGGGCCCATGAGCAGTTCTTC. V gene TRBV15 combines with J gene TRBJ2-1; 7 nucleotides line up with TRBD1. The CDR3 is made up of 12 amino acids. Germline CDR1 reads LNHNV; CDR2 reads YYDKDF (reference sequence). J lost 8 bases, V lost 5 bases, and 3 bases had no gene match.

The chain has TRBV12-3 or TRBV12-4 and TRBJ1-2, with D perhaps matching TRBD1 (6 bases). The CDR3 loop spans 13 amino acids. V was trimmed by 6 bases and J by 2 bases, leaving 10 bases between them. The CDR3 nucleotides read TGTGCCAGCAGAAGAACAGGGAACTATGGCTACACCTTC. Its translation: CASRRTGNYGYTF.

The chain employs TRBV4-2 and TRBJ1-1, with D maybe TRBD1 (5 bases). This CDR3 contains 18 residues. Germline lookup yields CDR1 LGHNA and CDR2 YNFKEQ. V was trimmed by 0 bases and J by 1 base, leaving 18 bases between them. CDR3 in amino acids: CASSQDRPGLIGNTEAFF. DNA of the CDR3: TGTGCCAGCAGCCAAGATCGCCCAGGGTTAATTGGGAACACTGAAGCTTTCTTT.

This chain connects TRBV6-5 to TRBJ1-1; unclear D gene. The germline V gene has CDR1 MNHEY and CDR2 SVGAGI. The CDR3 has 14 amino acids. V gave up 0 bases and J gave up 3 bases, with 8 bases separating them. The chain's CDR3 is CASSYSPMDTEAFF. The CDR3 nucleotides read TGTGCCAGCAGTTACTCCCCGATGGACACTGAAGCTTTCTTT.

This clone was seen more than once but under ten times. The rearrangement links TRBV7-8 to TRBJ2-2, with 13 bases matching TRBD2. From germline, CDR1 is SGHVS and CDR2 FQNEAQ. The CDR3 is 16 residues long. V shed 4 bases, J shed 5 bases, and the junction held 4 bases outside the gene matches. The CDR3, as DNA: TGTGCCAGCAGCTCCGGACTAGCGGGGGTGACCGGGGAGCTGTTTTTT. Residues: CASSSGLAGVTGELFF.

V is TRBV29-1 and J is TRBJ1-2, with D perhaps matching TRBD1 (6 bases). The V gene lost 7 bases and the J gene lost 7 bases, with 16 bases spanning the gap. The CDR3 sequence is 12 residues long. From germline, CDR1 is SQVTM and CDR2 ANQGSEA. The CDR3 DNA reads as TGCAGCGATCTCAGGGGATCTGGTGGCTACACCTTC. The encoded protein is CSDLRGSGGYTF.

For this clone: This same CDR3 is encoded by further DNA sequences in the sample. The CDR3 is CASSVGGDSRNQPQHF. CDR3 sequence (DNA): TGTGCCAGCAGCGTAGGTGGGGACTCCAGAAATCAGCCCCAGCATTTT. The rearrangement uses TRBV9 and TRBJ1-5, with D tentatively TRBD1 (5 bases). This CDR3 has 16 residues. Germline V gene lookup returns CDR1 SGDLS and CDR2 YYNGEE. Deletions cut 0 bases from V and 4 bases from J, with 14 bases between.

The chain recombines TRBV7-2 with TRBJ1-4, with D possibly being TRBD1 (6 bases). Trimming stripped 4 bases from V and 7 bases from J, with 19 bases between. The CDR3 length is 16 residues. Germline V gene lookup returns CDR1 SGHTA and CDR2 FQGNSA. CDR3: CASSSQTGGGGEKLFF. The CDR3 coding sequence is TGTGCCAGCAGCTCCCAGACAGGAGGGGGGGGTGAAAAACTGTTTTTT. Together with reference TRBV7-2 and TRBJ1-4, the CDR3 gives the full variable domain: GAGVSQSPSNKVTEKGKDVELRCDPISGHTALYWYRQSLGQGLEFLIYFQGNSAPDKSGLPSDRFSAERTGGSVSTLTIQRTQQEDSAVYLCASSSQTGGGGEKLFFGSGTQLSVL.

This sequence joins TRBV28 and TRBJ2-1; D remains unclear. The CDR3 has 12 amino acids. V was shortened by 5 bases and J by 6 bases, with 8 bases between the two germline ends. Germline loops: CDR1 MDHEN, CDR2 SYDVKM. CDR3 in DNA: TGTGCCAGCAGTCGGTGGTCCAATGAGCAGTTCTTC. The encoded protein is CASSRWSNEQFF.

This clone was seen just once. The rearrangement links TRBV27 to TRBJ1-4; 7 bases fit TRBD1. The CDR3 runs 12 residues. CDR1 and CDR2 from the germline V gene are MNHEY and SMNVEV (reference sequence). J was trimmed by 5 bases and V by 7 bases; bases with no gene match: 1. The chain's CDR3 is CASKGANEKLFF. In DNA form, the CDR3 reads TGTGCCAGCAAGGGGGCGAATGAAAAACTGTTTTTT.

The chain is built from TRBV7-9 and TRBJ1-3; weak D call: TRBD1 (5 bases). CDR1 SEHNR and CDR2 FQNEAQ come from the germline V gene (reference sequence). The CDR3 runs 15 residues. Trimming pared 9 bases from V and 1 base from J, leaving 16 bases between. CDR3 protein: CASRAGGASGNTIYF. The CDR3 DNA reads as TGTGCCAGTAGGGCAGGTGGGGCGTCTGGAAACACCATATATTTT.

The gene calls are TRBV6-5 and TRBJ2-1; D might be TRBD1 (6 bases). This CDR3 has 15 residues. Trimming pared 1 base from V and 4 bases from J, leaving 11 bases between. The V gene's germline CDR1 is MNHEY and CDR2 SVGAGI. CDR3 sequence reads: CASSYYRVVYNEQFF. The CDR3 bases are TGTGCCAGCAGTTACTACAGGGTCGTATACAATGAGCAGTTCTTC.

The J gene is TRBJ1-4, the V gene TRBV2; D not certain. V was cut by 4 bases and J by 6 bases, with 12 bases left in between. Germline assignment: CDR1 SNHLY and CDR2 FYNNEI. The CDR3 is 14 amino acids. CDR3 sequence (DNA): TGTGCCAGCAGTGTAGAGACGGTTGATGAAAAACTGTTTTTT. Translation: CASSVETVDEKLFF.

In regard to this clone: Other DNA sequences in this sample translate to the same CDR3. The chain uses TRBV19 and TRBJ2-7; TRBD2 might be the D (6 bases). The CDR3 totals 12 residues. V gave up 3 bases and J gave up 3 bases, with 6 bases separating them. Germline CDR1 is LNHDA and CDR2 is SQIVND (reference sequence). The CDR3 DNA reads as TGTGCCAGTAGTATGGGGGGCTACGAGCAGTACTTC. This codes for CASSMGGYEQYF.

This sequence joins TRBV7-9 and TRBJ1-4; D remains unclear. V gave up 2 bases and J gave up 1 base, with 8 bases separating them. The CDR3 contains 15 residues. CDR1 is SEHNR, CDR2 FQNEAQ, per germline (reference sequence). CDR3 region: CASSLRRITNEKLFF. CDR3 nucleotides: TGTGCCAGCAGCTTAAGACGGATAACTAATGAAAAACTGTTTTTT. The full variable domain, with the rest looked up from reference TRBV7-9 and TRBJ1-4, is DTGVSQNPRHKITKRGQNVTFRCDPISEHNRLYWYRQTLGQGPEFLTYFQNEAQLEKSRLLSDRFSAERPKGSFSTLEIQRTEQGDSAMYLCASSLRRITNEKLFFGSGTQLSVL.

The CDR3 protein is CASWGLDSTDTQYF. CDR3 nucleotides: TGTGCCAGCTGGGGACTTGATTCCACAGATACGCAGTATTTT. The chain recombines TRBV27 with TRBJ2-3; D is possibly TRBD2 (6 bases). Germline loops: CDR1 MNHEY, CDR2 SMNVEV (reference sequence). This CDR3 spans 14 amino acids. The V end was cut by 8 bases, the J end by 2 bases, with 14 bases between.

This sequence joins TRBV6-1 and TRBJ1-2, with D unclear. From germline, CDR1 is MNHNS and CDR2 SASEGT. This CDR3 contains 14 residues. V was pared by 1 base and J by 8 bases, with 14 bases between. CDR3 in DNA: TGTGCCAGCAGTGAAGGCGACTGGGGAGGAGGCTACACCTTC. Its translation is CASSEGDWGGGYTF.

This clone turned up a few times. V and J are TRBV19 and TRBJ1-2; maybe TRBD1 (5 bases). This CDR3 is built from 13 residues. Trimming removed 5 bases at V and 3 bases at J, with 10 bases between. CDR1 and CDR2 from the germline V gene are LNHDA and SQIVND (reference sequence). In nucleotides, the CDR3 is TGTGCCAGTAGTGCGAGGGGATACTATGGCTACACCTTC. It is translated as CASSARGYYGYTF.

This chain links TRBV9 with TRBJ2-6; possibly TRBD1 for D (6 bases). Trimming shortened V by 4 bases and J by 0 bases, and 17 bases separated the two germline ends. There are 18 residues in the CDR3. Germline V gene sequence: CDR1 SGDLS, CDR2 YYNGEE. The CDR3 bases are TGTGCCAGCAGCCATCCACGGGGACACAGCTCTGGGGCCAACGTCCTGACTTTC. Protein: CASSHPRGHSSGANVLTF.